These T cell receptor beta chains were read from a single sample in a study of regulatory T cells in long-lasting Graves disease. A single record per CDR3 protein comes from TCRdb applying MiXCR to the multiplex PCR reads. The sample records 400,000 to 500,000 distinct CDR3 sequences, less than 25% being singletons. The input for sequencing was peripheral blood mononuclear cells (PBMCs), taken when the disease was refractory, from a patient treated with antithyroid drugs. The source is a female donor with Graves disease. CDR3s include the opening cysteine and the closing phenylalanine or tryptophan. The order of the fields is clone size, J gene, D gene, V gene, CDR3 DNA, CDR3 protein. The D gene is left open where the match is weak. Expanded clones are given a class, and other clones once, few, many or no size at all.

NA	TRBJ2-2	TRBD2	TRBV12-5	TGTGCTAGTGGTTTCACCCTCCCCGAGGCGGGAGGGCCCAACACCGGGGAGCTGTTTTTT	CASGFTLPEAGGPNTGELFF
few	TRBJ1-1	NA	TRBV5-1	TGCGCCAGCAGCCAATGGGGGGAGGCTGAAGCTTTCTTT	CASSQWGEAEAFF
many	TRBJ2-6	NA	TRBV28	TGTCCCAGCAAGACGGCGGCTGGGGCCAACGTCCTGACTTTC	CPSKTAAGANVLTF
NA	TRBJ2-7	TRBD2	TRBV4-2	TGTGCCAGCAGCCACTCAGCGGGAACTTCCTACGAGCAGTACTTC	CASSHSAGTSYEQYF
NA	TRBJ2-3	NA	TRBV6-5	TGTGCCAGCAGTTACTCGGGCAGGGGAGTGACAGATACGCAGTATTTT	CASSYSGRGVTDTQYF
few	TRBJ1-1	NA	TRBV5-5	TGTGCCAGCAGCTTGGCCTCTAGAGGACGTAGCACTGAAGCTTTCTTT	CASSLASRGRSTEAFF
NA	TRBJ2-7	NA	TRBV2	TGTGCCGGCAGTGAAGGGAAGGCGATCTCCTACGAGCAGTACTTC	CAGSEGKAISYEQYF
many	TRBJ1-1	NA	TRBV11-2	TGTGCCAGTAAGGGTTATGACACTGAAGCTTTCTTT	CASKGYDTEAFF
NA	TRBJ2-3	NA	TRBV28	TGTGCCAGCAGTTTTTCAGGAAACACAGATACGCAGTATTTT	CASSFSGNTDTQYF
few	TRBJ2-2	NA	TRBV6-2/TRBV6-3	TGTGCCAGCAGTTACGGGCAGGGGTTTAACGGGGAGCTGTTTTTT	CASSYGQGFNGELFF
many	TRBJ1-1	NA	TRBV11-2	TGTGCCAGCAAACAGGGAGGGAACACTGAAGCTTTCTTT	CASKQGGNTEAFF
many	TRBJ2-7	NA	TRBV7-2	TGTGCCAGCAGTTTTGACAGCTACGAGCAGTACTTC	CASSFDSYEQYF
NA	TRBJ2-4	NA	TRBV18	TGTGCCAGCTCACCACGCCTCGGAGCCAGAAACATTCAGTACTTC	CASSPRLGARNIQYF
many	TRBJ2-7	NA	TRBV6-2/TRBV6-3	TGTGCCAGCAGTTACTCTGAATACGAGCAGTACTTC	CASSYSEYEQYF
few	TRBJ2-7	NA	TRBV5-5	TGTGCCAGCAGCTTACTACAGGGCCGGGACGAGCAGTACTTC	CASSLLQGRDEQYF
few	TRBJ2-3	NA	TRBV27	TGTGCCAGCAGTTTCGGGGGTCCGGAGAGTACGCAGTATTTT	CASSFGGPESTQYF
few	TRBJ1-5	NA	TRBV2	TGTGCCAGCAGTGAAGCGGGGCGGTATAGCAATCAGCCCCAGCATTTT	CASSEAGRYSNQPQHF
few	TRBJ2-5	TRBD1	TRBV6-2/TRBV6-3	TGTGCCAGCAGTGAATGGGGGACAGGGGTTAGAGGGGAGACCCAGTACTTC	CASSEWGTGVRGETQYF
NA	TRBJ2-7	TRBD2	TRBV9	TGTGCCAGCGGGGGTATAGCGGGAGAGCTTTACGAGCAGTACTTC	CASGGIAGELYEQYF
many	TRBJ1-3	NA	TRBV12-3/TRBV12-4	TGTGCCAGCAGTTTCGGCAGGAGGTCTGGAAACACCATATATTTT	CASSFGRRSGNTIYF
NA	TRBJ1-5	NA	TRBV29-1	TGCAGCGTCCTGGACCGACCTAACCAGCCCCAGCATTTT	CSVLDRPNQPQHF
many	TRBJ1-2	TRBD1	TRBV13	TGTGCCAGCAGCCTCGGACAGGGGGCGAACTCCTTGTTC	CASSLGQGANSLF
many	TRBJ2-7	NA	TRBV28	TGTGCCAGCAGAACAGGTTTCTCTTACGAGCAGTACTTC	CASRTGFSYEQYF
NA	TRBJ1-1	NA	TRBV6-2/TRBV6-3	TGTGCCAGCAGTTACGGGACGCCGAACACTGAAGCTTTCTTT	CASSYGTPNTEAFF
NA	TRBJ2-6	NA	TRBV14	TGTGCCAGCAGCCGAACAGGGCTCACTGGGGCCAACGTCCTGACTTTC	CASSRTGLTGANVLTF
NA	TRBJ2-7	NA	TRBV7-9	TGTGCCAGCAGCTTCGCATGGAGCGAGCAGTACTTC	CASSFAWSEQYF
few	TRBJ2-5	TRBD2	TRBV20-1	TGCAGTGCTAGGACAACAGTAGCGGGTAACGACGATGGGACCCAGTACTTC	CSARTTVAGNDDGTQYF
few	TRBJ2-7	NA	TRBV6-5	TGTGCCAGCAGTTACTCGACAGGGACTAGTACCTACGAGCAGTACTTC	CASSYSTGTSTYEQYF
NA	TRBJ1-2	NA	TRBV18	TGTGCCAGCTCACCACCCTCCGACCTTTATGGCTACACCTTC	CASSPPSDLYGYTF
many	TRBJ1-5	TRBD1	TRBV6-5	TGTGCCAGCAGTTTCCCGCGCAGGGGGGACAGGGTATACACCCGGCCCCAGCATTTT	CASSFPRRGDRVYTRPQHF
NA	TRBJ2-7	NA	TRBV4-1	TGCGCCAGCAGCCCTGGAGCGGCAAATACCGAGCAGTGCTTC	CASSPGAANTEQCF
many	TRBJ2-5	TRBD2	TRBV28	TGTGCCAGCAGTTTATTCCTAGCGGGAGGGCCTGAGACCCAGTACTTC	CASSLFLAGGPETQYF
few	TRBJ1-3	TRBD1	TRBV5-4	TGTGCCAGCACCCACCGGGACAGAAGAAACACCATATATTTT	CASTHRDRRNTIYF
NA	TRBJ1-5	NA	TRBV12-3/TRBV12-4	TGTGCCAGCGGTCTGAGGGCCGGGGAGCAGCCCCAGCATTTT	CASGLRAGEQPQHF
NA	TRBJ1-4	NA	TRBV3-1	TGTGCCAGCAGCCAATTTTTGGGAGTAGATGAAAAACTGTTTTTT	CASSQFLGVDEKLFF
many	TRBJ2-5	TRBD1	TRBV11-2	TGTGCCAGCAGCCCGCCCCGGACAGGGCTAGGTACCCAGTACTTC	CASSPPRTGLGTQYF
many	TRBJ1-1	NA	TRBV3-1	TGTGCCAGCAGCCAAGGCCCCGGGATGGGTGAAGCTTTCTTT	CASSQGPGMGEAFF
few	TRBJ2-7	NA	TRBV27	TGTGCCAGCACCCAAGGAGGGGGAATCGAGCAGTACTTC	CASTQGGGIEQYF
many	TRBJ1-6	TRBD1	TRBV20-1	TGCAGTGCTAGAGCGACCTACAGGGGGAGTAATTCACCCCTCCACTTT	CSARATYRGSNSPLHF
many	TRBJ2-7	TRBD2	TRBV2	TGTGCCAGCAGGGAAGGGACTAGCGGGAGAGGCGAGCAGTACTTC	CASREGTSGRGEQYF
NA	TRBJ1-4	NA	TRBV7-9	TGTGCCAGCAGCGGGGCCCTAAAAGGCGAAAAACTGTTTTTT	CASSGALKGEKLFF
few	TRBJ2-7	TRBD2	TRBV5-1	TGCGCCAGCAGTGAAGGTAGCGGGAACTACGAGCAGTACTTC	CASSEGSGNYEQYF
NA	TRBJ1-5	NA	TRBV11-2	TGTGCCAGCAGCTTAGATATTTGGCAGCCCCAGCATTTT	CASSLDIWQPQHF
few	TRBJ1-2	TRBD1	TRBV29-1	TGCAGCGTAGAGGACAGGGGTCAGTTATCATCGGGGAATGATGGCTACACCTTC	CSVEDRGQLSSGNDGYTF
many	TRBJ1-1	TRBD1	TRBV20-1	TGCAGTGCTCCCTTTAAGGGGGCAGGCACTGAAGCTTTCTTT	CSAPFKGAGTEAFF
many	TRBJ1-2	NA	TRBV7-9	TGTGCCAGCAGCTTTGGACTGAACTATGGCTACACCTTC	CASSFGLNYGYTF
few	TRBJ1-1	NA	TRBV30	TGTGCCTGGAGCGGGGCCGGTGAAGCTTTCTTT	CAWSGAGEAFF
NA	TRBJ1-4	NA	TRBV7-9	TGTGCCAGCAGCTTAGTTAGGGGCGCAGGGGACGGCACTGATGAAAAACTGTTTTTT	CASSLVRGAGDGTDEKLFF
many	TRBJ1-1	NA	TRBV28	TGTGCCAGCAGTACCCCGGGGTTCGCAACTGAAGCTTTCTTT	CASSTPGFATEAFF
few	TRBJ2-7	TRBD2	TRBV7-2	TGTGCCAGCAGCTTTCGGTGGGAGGGCACGTACGAGCAGTACTTC	CASSFRWEGTYEQYF
NA	TRBJ2-7	NA	TRBV6-1	TGTGCCAGCAGTGTCCAGGGTGTCGGCGAGCAGTACTTC	CASSVQGVGEQYF
NA	TRBJ2-1	TRBD2	TRBV7-8	TGTGCCAGCAGCGCCCCGACTAGCGGGAGTCGGAATGAGCAGTTCTTC	CASSAPTSGSRNEQFF
NA	TRBJ2-1	NA	TRBV12-3/TRBV12-4	TGTGCCAGCAGTTTAGAGGTCGACAGTGAGGGACAATATGAGCAGTTCTTC	CASSLEVDSEGQYEQFF
few	TRBJ2-5	NA	TRBV20-1	TGCAGTGCTGGAGGGAGTAGGGAGACCCAGTACTTC	CSAGGSRETQYF
few	TRBJ2-1	TRBD2	TRBV29-1	TGCAGCGTTCAACTAGCGGGAGGGCTGGGCAATGAGCAGTTCTTC	CSVQLAGGLGNEQFF
many	TRBJ1-6	NA	TRBV6-1	TGTGCCAGCAGTGACGATAGGGGGAATTCACCCCTCCACTTT	CASSDDRGNSPLHF
many	TRBJ1-6	NA	TRBV28	TGTGCCAGCAGTTTTGCTCGGGCCCGTGGTTCACCCCTCCACTTT	CASSFARARGSPLHF
NA	TRBJ1-6	NA	TRBV6-5	TGTGCCAGCAGTTACTTGGGGGGGGGCCGTAATTCACCCCTCCACTTT	CASSYLGGGRNSPLHF
few	TRBJ2-5	TRBD2	TRBV3-1	TGTGCCAGCAGCCAAGTGGGGTTAGCGGGGGGGTACCAAGAGACCCAGTACTTC	CASSQVGLAGGYQETQYF
few	TRBJ1-5	NA	TRBV20-1	TGCAGTGCTAGAAACACTGCTGGGATTGGCAATCAGCCCCAGCATTTT	CSARNTAGIGNQPQHF